This T cell receptor beta chain appears in the sequencing data of a study of early T cells in non-severe SARS-CoV-2 infection. Study overall: RNA in bulk from unsorted whole blood was sequenced, and chains were unpaired. Notes on the study in general: Clonotype matching in VDJdb favored anti-spike CD8 responses and did not capture private and CD4 specificities.

This clonotype has ten or more counts. Its target is not known. The library protocol tagged individual cDNA molecules with unique molecular identifiers. From the 5' RACE reads, TCRdb called clonotypes with MiXCR, one entry per CDR3 protein. The data hold 40,000 or so distinct CDR3 sequences, with approximately 6% observed a single time. Germline V CDR1 and CDR2: SGHAT, FQNNGV. V lost 0 bases and J 7 bases, leaving 6 bases between the germline ends. CDR3 size: 12 residues. The TCR originated in an adult who was a healthcare worker with PCR-confirmed SARS-CoV-2 infection or an uninfected control (not recorded which). The rearrangement links TRBV11-2 to TRBJ2-5, with D possibly TRBD2 on 5 matching bases. The sequencing input was whole blood. CDR3 amino acids: CASSLDGVTQYF. The CDR3 bases are TGTGCCAGCAGCTTAGACGGGGTGACCCAGTACTTC.